The next 21 T cell receptor beta chains were all read from a single sample in a study of OX40 agonist ivuxolimab in advanced cancers. Here immunoSEQ multiplex PCR was the method, and the copy in TCRdb shows in-frame clones only, minus some. Of approximately 84,000 clones in the sample, about 86% were seen once. The material was CD4+ or CD8+ T cells sorted from blood, obtained in a trial of the OX40 agonist ivuxolimab. These receptors originate from an adult with an advanced solid tumor such as melanoma, head and neck, liver or kidney cancer.

The genes are TRBV4-1 and TRBJ1-2; TRBD1 agrees at 11 bases. The length of the CDR3 is 16 residues. Trimming removed 3 bases from V and 7 bases from J; junction bases left unmatched: 10. From germline, CDR1 is MGHRA and CDR2 YSYEKL. CDR3 sequence reads: CASSQGQGGAGFGYTF. In DNA, the CDR3 is TGCGCCAGCAGCCAGGGACAGGGGGGCGCAGGTTTTGGCTACACCTTC.

This sequence joins TRBV6-5 and TRBJ1-5, with TRBD1 as a possible D gene (6 bases). CDR3 size: 15 residues. Germline V CDR1 and CDR2: MNHEY, SVGAGI. The V and J ends lost 6 bases and 6 bases respectively, with 18 bases between them. The CDR3 coding sequence is TGTGCCAGCAGCCCTGCCCAGGGGTTGGGTCAGCCCCAGCATTTT. Residues: CASSPAQGLGQPQHF.

The chain combines TRBV11-3 with TRBJ2-3, with D possibly matching TRBD2 (5 bases). The CDR3 is made up of 17 amino acids. From germline, CDR1 is SGHNT and CDR2 YENEEA. V was trimmed by 1 base and J by 1 base, leaving 15 bases between them. The DNA for the CDR3 is TGTGCCAGCAGCTTAGGTCGCTCGGGGTTGGGCACAGATACGCAGTATTTT. As protein: CASSLGRSGLGTDTQYF.

The gene calls are TRBV7-8 and TRBJ1-2; a possible D gene is TRBD1 (5 bases). The V end lost 3 bases, the J end lost 4 bases, and 15 bases lay between the germline ends. The CDR3 is 15 residues long. The V gene's germline CDR1 is SGHVS and CDR2 FQNEAQ. The CDR3 loop reads CASSFGPGRIYGYTF. The CDR3 DNA is TGTGCCAGCAGCTTCGGACCGGGACGGATCTATGGCTACACCTTC.

The chain joins TRBV19 to TRBJ1-2; no definite D call. Trimming shortened V by 5 bases and J by 5 bases, and 21 bases separated the two germline ends. The CDR3 totals 16 residues. CDR1 and CDR2 (germline): LNHDA, SQIVND (reference sequence). CDR3 sequence (DNA): TGTGCCAGTAGTTCGGGAGAGTTACGGGCCTTATATGGCTACACCTTC. This codes for CASSSGELRALYGYTF. The entire variable domain, with the rest obtained from reference TRBV19 and TRBJ1-2, is as follows: DGGITQSPKYLFRKEGQNVTLSCEQNLNHDAMYWYRQDPGQGLRLIYYSQIVNDFQKGDIAEGYSVSREKKESFPLTVTSAQKNPTAFYLCASSSGELRALYGYTFGSGTRLTVV.

Only a few counts were recorded for this clone. This sequence joins TRBV30 and TRBJ2-7, with D unclear. V was cut by 5 bases and J by 0 bases, with 8 bases left in between. This CDR3 comprises 12 residues. Looked up from germline, CDR1 is GTSNPN and CDR2 is SVGIG (reference sequence). The CDR3 coding sequence is TGTGCCTGGTCTCAGAGCTCCTACGAGCAGTACTTC. Translated, it gives CAWSQSSYEQYF.

The chain carries TRBV6-5 and TRBJ2-7, with D perhaps matching TRBD2 (7 bases). The germline V gene encodes CDR1 MNHEY and CDR2 SVGAGI. The CDR3 runs 14 residues. V was trimmed by 2 bases and J by 4 bases, leaving 12 bases between them. The CDR3 sequence is CASSYRGGFYEQYF. The CDR3 bases are TGTGCCAGCAGTTACAGGGGGGGGTTTTACGAGCAGTACTTC.

This chain links TRBV7-9 with TRBJ1-2; unclear D gene. The V end lost 4 bases, the J end lost 8 bases, and 8 bases lay between the germline ends. The germline V gene has CDR1 SEHNR and CDR2 FQNEAQ (reference sequence). The CDR3 extends over 11 amino acids. The CDR3, as DNA: TGTGCCAGCAGCTCCCAGAGAGGCTACACCTTC. This sequence encodes CASSSQRGYTF.

With regard to this clone: The sample has other DNA sequences that encode this CDR3 too. The chain couples TRBV4-2 to TRBJ2-5, with 7 bases identical to TRBD2. The V segment lost 1 base and the J segment 1 base; nucleotides outside the gene matches: 0. The germline V gene has CDR1 LGHNA and CDR2 YNFKEQ. CDR3 length equals 14 residues. Here the CDR3 reads CASSQGGGQETQYF. The CDR3 DNA is TGTGCCAGCAGCCAAGGCGGGGGCCAAGAGACCCAGTACTTC.

This chain connects TRBV7-2 to TRBJ2-2; no firm D call. The CDR3 is 16 residues long. Germline V gives CDR1 SGHTA, CDR2 FQGNSA. The ends were cut back, 0 bases at V and 3 bases at J, with 11 bases in the middle. The CDR3: CASSLAQSSYTGELFF. CDR3 bases: TGTGCCAGCAGCTTAGCACAGAGTTCTTACACCGGGGAGCTGTTTTTT. Full variable domain (rest looked up from reference TRBV7-2 and TRBJ2-2): GAGVSQSPSNKVTEKGKDVELRCDPISGHTALYWYRQSLGQGLEFLIYFQGNSAPDKSGLPSDRFSAERTGGSVSTLTIQRTQQEDSAVYLCASSLAQSSYTGELFFGEGSRLTVL.

The chain links TRBV7-2 to TRBJ2-5; D is ambiguous. The CDR3 contains 11 residues. Deletions cut 5 bases from V and 2 bases from J, with 3 bases between. The V gene's germline CDR1 is SGHTA and CDR2 FQGNSA. The CDR3 region is CASSEQETQYF. DNA for the CDR3: TGTGCCAGCAGCGAACAAGAGACCCAGTACTTC.

The J gene is TRBJ2-1, the V gene TRBV30, with D perhaps matching TRBD1 (5 bases). Trimming cost V 0 bases and J 7 bases, with 16 bases left between them. Germline loops: CDR1 GTSNPN, CDR2 SVGIG (reference sequence). The CDR3 is 15 amino acids. CDR3 sequence reads: CAWSVGPGWANEQFF. The CDR3 bases are TGTGCCTGGAGTGTGGGGCCAGGGTGGGCGAATGAGCAGTTCTTC.

This clone was seen more than once but under ten times. The gene calls are TRBV19 and TRBJ1-2, with 8 nucleotides matching TRBD1. This CDR3 comprises 14 residues. V was pared by 3 bases and J by 3 bases, with 3 bases of the junction left unmatched. CDR1 and CDR2 (germline): LNHDA, SQIVND (reference sequence). The CDR3 sequence: CASSIQGADYGYTF. The CDR3 DNA sequence: TGTGCCAGTAGTATCCAGGGGGCCGACTATGGCTACACCTTC.

V is TRBV30 and J is TRBJ2-3; unclear D gene. CDR1 and CDR2 (germline): GTSNPN, SVGIG (reference sequence). CDR3 length: 13 residues. The germline V and J ends were trimmed by 3 bases and 2 bases, with 9 bases remaining between them. CDR3 nucleotide sequence: TGTGCCTGGAGGGGGATCTACACAGATACGCAGTATTTT. This encodes CAWRGIYTDTQYF.

In its sample, this clone was seen once. The chain joins TRBV5-6 to TRBJ2-7; D unresolved. Germline CDR1 is SGHDT and CDR2 is YYEEEE. CDR3 length equals 13 residues. The V gene lost 1 base and the J gene lost 7 bases, with 12 bases spanning the gap. Here the CDR3 DNA reads TGTGCCAGCAGCTTGACTCCCGACTGGGAGCAGTACTTC. It is translated as CASSLTPDWEQYF.

This clone was seen a handful of times. The gene calls are TRBV28 and TRBJ1-5, with a possible D match to TRBD1 (5 bases). This CDR3 is 14 amino acids long. From germline, CDR1 is MDHEN and CDR2 SYDVKM. Trimming removed 8 bases from V and 3 bases from J, with 14 bases in between. The CDR3 DNA is TGTGCCAGCGCGATGGCAGGGTACAATCAGCCCCAGCATTTT. Protein product: CASAMAGYNQPQHF.

The chain carries TRBV5-6 and TRBJ2-5; 15 nucleotides line up with TRBD2. The V gene end was trimmed by 4 bases and the J gene end by 5 bases; junction bases not matched to a gene: 6. The germline gives CDR1 SGHDT, CDR2 YYEEEE. The CDR3 is 16 residues long. As DNA, the CDR3 is TGTGCCAGCAGCCGGACTAGCGGGGGGGCCTTTGAGACCCAGTACTTC. Translated: CASSRTSGGAFETQYF.

The chain couples TRBV10-1 to TRBJ2-3, with TRBD2 matching over 8 bases. V lost 6 bases to trimming and J lost 0 bases; unmatched junction nucleotides: 2. CDR1 and CDR2 from the germline V gene are WNHNN and SYGVQD (reference sequence). The CDR3 totals 14 residues. The CDR3 DNA reads as TGCGCCAGCAGCGGGGGGGCTAGCACAGATACGCAGTATTTT. It specifies CASSGGASTDTQYF.

The rearrangement links TRBV4-3 to TRBJ2-7, with TRBD2 matching over 15 bases. Trimming removed 2 bases from V and 3 bases from J; junction bases left unmatched: 2. The CDR3 has 16 residues. The germline CDR1 and CDR2 sequences are LGHNA and YSLEER. CDR3: CASSQRTSGGDYEQYF. The DNA of the CDR3 is TGCGCCAGCAGCCAACGGACTAGCGGGGGGGACTACGAGCAGTACTTC.

The chain has TRBV19 and TRBJ2-5, with TRBD2 matching 7 bases. The J call is doubtful: the DNA matches TRBJ2-7 better. The CDR3 extends over 16 amino acids. The germline V gene has CDR1 LNHDA and CDR2 SQIVND (reference sequence). The CDR3 loop is CASSPRGVGGGYEQYF. CDR3 DNA: TGTGCCAGTAGTCCCCGAGGAGTGGGCGGGGGATACGAGCAGTACTTC.

The V call is TRBV6-5, the J call TRBJ2-7; the D gene could be TRBD1 or TRBD2 (6 bases each). The CDR3 totals 15 residues. Between the trimmed V and J ends, which lost 1 base and 2 bases, there was a span of 12 bases. Germline V gives CDR1 MNHEY, CDR2 SVGAGI. CDR3: CASSYFGGLPYEQYF. The CDR3 coding sequence is TGTGCCAGCAGTTACTTCGGGGGCCTTCCCTACGAGCAGTACTTC.